This TCR beta chain stems from a study of T cells expressing NK-cell markers. Study-level information: Sequencing covered eight donors, seven HCMV-seropositive and one seronegative.

Germline V gives CDR1 KGHSH, CDR2 LQKENI. This CDR3 is 17 amino acids long. TCRdb reprocessed the 5' RACE reads and stores each CDR3 protein as one record, lacking DNA. The sample totals roughly 350,000 distinct CDR3 sequences. Of note for this clonotype: Antigen unknown.

Findings and caveats of the study: In a handful of donors, dominant clonotypes made up roughly 25-60.1% of CD3+CD56-NKG2C+ cells. It was still unclear whether expanded NKG2C+ T cell clones were HCMV specific.

This chain connects TRBV18 to TRBJ2-2; TCRdb's D call, TRBD1, is unchecked because there is no DNA. The sequenced sample consisted of blood T cells: a sorted CD56 or NKG2C T cell subset, CD4+ or CD8+ T cells, or bulk PBMC T cells (not recorded which). This sequence was found in a man aged 18-70 years in good health. The CDR3 here is CASSPPKGQGRTGELFF.